Following are 18 T cell receptor beta chains from one sample sequenced in a study of blood T cell repertoires in COVID-19. Clones were read by immunoSEQ multiplex PCR, and TCRdb kept only the in-frame ones, dropping some. The profile covers 150,000 to 200,000 clones, with more than 75% appearing a single time and around 2.1% taken by the ten largest. The material sequenced was peripheral blood. These receptors were taken from a man younger than 35 with acute or convalescent COVID-19.

The chain recombines TRBV20-1 with TRBJ1-1; TRBD1 aligns across 9 bases. CDR3 length equals 11 residues. Germline-derived CDR1 and CDR2 are DFQATT and SNEGSKA (reference sequence). J lost 12 bases, V lost 3 bases, and 5 bases had no gene match. This chain's CDR3 is CSASGDRATFF. CDR3 DNA sequence: TGCAGTGCTAGTGGGGACAGGGCAACTTTCTTT.

V gene TRBV30 combines with J gene TRBJ2-1, with D perhaps matching TRBD1 (5 bases). The germline V gene encodes CDR1 GTSNPN and CDR2 SVGIG (reference sequence). V was clipped by 0 bases and J by 0 bases, with 12 bases between them. The CDR3 is made up of 16 amino acids. The CDR3 is CAWSVPRQGSYNEQFF. CDR3 nucleotide sequence: TGTGCCTGGAGTGTACCTAGGCAGGGCTCCTACAATGAGCAGTTCTTC.

The J gene is TRBJ2-7, the V gene TRBV5-8; D gene ambiguous. This CDR3 region has 15 residues. CDR1 is SGHTS and CDR2 is YDEGEE in the germline V gene. The V and J ends lost 5 bases and 2 bases respectively, with 17 bases between them. The CDR3 protein is CASRAIDKPPYEQYF. The CDR3 DNA follows: TGTGCCAGCAGGGCCATCGATAAACCTCCCTACGAGCAGTACTTC.

The gene calls are TRBV5-1 and TRBJ1-1, with D unclear. The V gene's germline CDR1 is SGHRS and CDR2 YFSETQ. This CDR3 comprises 13 residues. Trimming removed 5 bases at V and 2 bases at J, with 10 bases between. The chain's CDR3 is CASRSEVNTEAFF. CDR3 DNA: TGCGCCAGCAGGTCTGAGGTAAACACTGAAGCTTTCTTT.

The gene calls are TRBV3-1 (or the pseudogene TRBV3-2) and TRBJ1-1, with TRBD1 matching over 7 bases. Germline CDR1 and CDR2: LGHDT and YNNKEL (reference sequence). The CDR3 totals 14 residues. Trimming cost V 3 bases and J 4 bases; bases outside gene matches: 5. For the CDR3, the DNA is TGTGCCAGCAGCCAGACAGGGTTAGGCACTGAAGCTTTCTTT. Residues: CASSQTGLGTEAFF.

This CDR3 is CASSSGIQETQYF. The DNA for the CDR3 is TGTGCCAGCAGCTCCGGGATCCAAGAGACCCAGTACTTC. V gene TRBV2 combines with J gene TRBJ2-5; possible D gene TRBD2, 5 bases. Germline values: CDR1 SNHLY, CDR2 FYNNEI. The CDR3 consists of 13 residues. V was pared by 6 bases and J by 1 base, with 9 bases between.

The chain combines TRBV6-5 with TRBJ1-4, with D perhaps matching TRBD1 (6 bases). CDR1 is MNHEY, CDR2 SVGAGI, per germline. The CDR3 runs 16 residues. Trimming removed 0 bases at V and 4 bases at J, with 12 bases between. DNA of the CDR3: TGTGCCAGCAGTTACTCCTCCAGGGGTGGTAATGAAAAACTGTTTTTT. Translation: CASSYSSRGGNEKLFF.

V usage is TRBV7-9 and J usage is TRBJ2-1; the D gene is possibly TRBD1 (6 bases). The CDR3 contains 16 residues. Trimming removed 2 bases from V and 1 base from J, with 12 bases in between. CDR1 and CDR2 from the germline V gene are SEHNR and FQNEAQ (reference sequence). The CDR3: CASSLMTGRSYNEQFF. The CDR3 nucleotides read TGTGCCAGCAGCTTAATGACAGGCCGATCCTACAATGAGCAGTTCTTC.

The chain recombines TRBV5-5 with TRBJ1-2; 9 nucleotides match TRBD1. The germline V gene encodes CDR1 SGHKS and CDR2 YYEKEE (reference sequence). CDR3 length equals 13 residues. Trimming at V came to 5 bases and at J to 8 bases, leaving 7 bases not matched to a gene. The CDR3 spells CASRVQGAEGYTF. CDR3 nucleotides: TGTGCCAGCAGAGTACAGGGGGCAGAAGGCTACACCTTC.

This chain uses TRBV6-9 with TRBJ2-7; 12 positions match TRBD2. J gave up 4 bases and V 4 bases, and 2 bases lay outside the gene matches. Germline V gives CDR1 MNHGY, CDR2 SVAAGI. This CDR3 region has 14 residues. The chain's CDR3 is CASSSSGRGYEQYF. DNA of the CDR3: TGTGCCAGCAGTTCTAGCGGGAGGGGGTACGAGCAGTACTTC.

The gene calls are TRBV30 and TRBJ1-3; 8 bases fit TRBD1. From germline, CDR1 is GTSNPN and CDR2 SVGIG (reference sequence). Germline trimming cut 5 bases from V and 0 bases from J; bases unmatched to any gene: 12. This CDR3 has 17 amino acids. The chain's CDR3 is CAWAQDRAWLSGNTIYF. DNA of the CDR3: TGTGCCTGGGCCCAGGACAGGGCATGGCTCTCTGGAAACACCATATATTTT.

This clone came up once. This rearrangement joins TRBV5-1 to TRBJ1-1, with 9 bases matching TRBD1. The CDR3 has 13 amino acids. V trimming: 3 bases; J trimming: 6 bases; junction bases outside the gene matches: 3. CDR1 SGHRS and CDR2 YFSETQ come from the germline V gene. This CDR3 is CASSSRDRAEAFF. The CDR3 DNA follows: TGCGCCAGCAGCTCACGGGACAGGGCTGAAGCTTTCTTT.

The chain recombines TRBV9 with TRBJ1-1, with 7 bases aligning to TRBD1. CDR1 is SGDLS, CDR2 YYNGEE, per germline. V trimming: 0 bases; J trimming: 1 base; junction bases outside the gene matches: 18. CDR3 length equals 20 residues. For the CDR3, the DNA is TGTGCCAGCAGCGTAGCTGGGATCAGGGGGAGATCGAATCAGAACACTGAAGCTTTCTTT. Amino acids: CASSVAGIRGRSNQNTEAFF. The whole variable domain, filled in from reference TRBV9 and TRBJ1-1, reads DSGVTQTPKHLITATGQRVTLRCSPRSGDLSVYWYQQSLDQGLQFLIQYYNGEERAKGNILERFSAQQFPDLHSELNLSSLELGDSALYFCASSVAGIRGRSNQNTEAFFGQGTRLTVV.

The J gene is TRBJ2-7, the V gene TRBV6-5; 11 nucleotides agree with TRBD2. This CDR3 comprises 13 residues. V was pared by 9 bases and J by 5 bases, with 6 bases of the junction left unmatched. Germline loops: CDR1 MNHEY, CDR2 SVGAGI. The CDR3 DNA reads TGTGCCAGTAGGACTAGCGGGTATGACGAGCAGTACTTC. It translates to CASRTSGYDEQYF.

The V gene is TRBV27, the J gene TRBJ2-1, with no clear D. The germline gives CDR1 MNHEY, CDR2 SMNVEV (reference sequence). This CDR3 contains 13 residues. Deletions cut 3 bases from V and 3 bases from J, with 6 bases between. Here the CDR3 reads CASSFRLYNEQFF. The DNA for the CDR3 is TGTGCCAGCAGTTTCAGACTCTACAATGAGCAGTTCTTC.

The chain is built from TRBV4-2 and TRBJ2-5; no clear D gene. In germline, CDR1 is LGHNA, CDR2 YNFKEQ. The V end was cut by 5 bases, the J end by 2 bases, with 9 bases between. The CDR3 length is 13 residues. CDR3 in DNA: TGTGCCAGCAGCAGAGCCTTTCAAGAGACCCAGTACTTC. Amino acids: CASSRAFQETQYF.

This clone was detected only once. This rearrangement joins TRBV18 to TRBJ2-2, with 7 nucleotides matching TRBD2. The germline V gene encodes CDR1 KGHSH and CDR2 LQKENI. After removal of 2 bases from V and 2 bases from J, the junction contained 5 bases not matched to a gene. The CDR3 runs 16 residues. CDR3 DNA: TGTGCCAGCTCACCATATAGCGGGCATAACACCGGGGAGCTGTTTTTT. Protein product: CASSPYSGHNTGELFF.

This clone came up once. CDR3 in amino acids: CASSQEYHSLAYGYTF. The CDR3, as DNA: TGCGCCAGCAGCCAAGAGTACCACAGCCTAGCCTATGGCTACACCTTC. V is TRBV4-1 and J is TRBJ1-2; unclear D gene. This CDR3 spans 16 amino acids. Trimming removed 0 bases from V and 4 bases from J, with 15 bases in between. Looked up from germline, CDR1 is MGHRA and CDR2 is YSYEKL.